Listed below are T cell receptor beta chains from one sample, sequenced in a study of CD8+CD57+ T cells in acquired aplastic anemia. TCRdb re-called the reads with MiXCR, one entry per CDR3 protein. This sample has 200,000 to 250,000 distinct CDR3 sequences, with approximately 60% found just once. Specimen: sorted CD4+, CD8+, or CD8+CD57+ T cells (not recorded which) from PBMCs. These receptors came from a human donor with aplastic anemia. The CDR3 runs from the conserved cysteine through the conserved F or W. D genes are given only for firm matches. A clone size is listed for some rows: how often the clone was seen (once, few, many), or a class if it is expanded.

v_call	d_call	j_call	clone_size	cdr3_nt	cdr3_aa
TRBV7-2	-	TRBJ2-7	-	TGTGCCAGCAGCTCACCAGGGATACAGGAGCAGTACTTC	CASSSPGIQEQYF
TRBV24-1	TRBD1	TRBJ1-2	-	TGTGCCACCCAAGATGGGACAGCCTATGGCTACACCTTC	CATQDGTAYGYTF
TRBV19	TRBD1	TRBJ1-3	many	TGTGCATCCCAGGGGGCTAGCTCTGGAAACACCATATATTTT	CASQGASSGNTIYF
TRBV7-2	TRBD1	TRBJ1-1	-	TGTGCCAGCAGCACGGGACAGATGAACACTGAAGCTTTCTTT	CASSTGQMNTEAFF
TRBV7-9	-	TRBJ2-2	-	TGTGCCAGCAGCCATCTAAACACCGGGGAGCTGTTTTTT	CASSHLNTGELFF
TRBV9	-	TRBJ2-7	-	TGTGCCAGCAGCGCGGGATTCTCCTACGAGCAGTACTTC	CASSAGFSYEQYF
TRBV7-9	-	TRBJ2-5	many	TGTGCCAGCAGCCGGTCTAGCGCCAACCAAGAGACCCAGTACTTC	CASSRSSANQETQYF
TRBV2	TRBD1	TRBJ1-2	-	TGTGCCAGCTGTAACGCAGGGGGCCAGAACTATGGCTACACCTTC	CASCNAGGQNYGYTF
TRBV20-1	TRBD1	TRBJ2-1	-	TGCAGTGCTCCGGGACAGGCTAGCTCCTACAATGAGCAGTTCTTC	CSAPGQASSYNEQFF
TRBV7-9	TRBD1	TRBJ2-7	once	TGTGCCAGCGCCAGGACAGGGAGCTCCTACGAGCAGTACTTC	CASARTGSSYEQYF
TRBV7-8	TRBD2	TRBJ2-7	once	TGTGCCAGCAGCTTCCCCCCAAGCGGGGGGTATGCACACGAGCAGTACTTC	CASSFPPSGGYAHEQYF
TRBV7-9	TRBD1	TRBJ2-7	-	TGTGCCAGCAGCTTAGGTCAGGGGGCTTTCCGCGAGCAGTACTTC	CASSLGQGAFREQYF
TRBV7-3	TRBD1	TRBJ2-5	-	TGTGCCAGCAGCTTAGAGGGGGCCTCTGTCGTGACCCAGTACTTC	CASSLEGASVVTQYF
TRBV19	-	TRBJ1-4	-	TGTGCCAGTGGACCGGGGAGTTGGGCCTCGAGACTGTTTTTT	CASGPGSWASRLFF
TRBV2	-	TRBJ2-5	-	TGCGCCAGCAGTGAGTCGGGGAGCCAAGAGACCCAGTACTTC	CASSESGSQETQYF
TRBV7-9	TRBD2	TRBJ2-7	-	TGTGCCAGCAGCTGGGGCGGGAGACTAGGCATTGACGAGCAGTACTTC	CASSWGGRLGIDEQYF
TRBV29-1	TRBD2	TRBJ2-3	-	TGCAGCGTTGGGACTAGCGGGAACACAGATACGCAGTATTTT	CSVGTSGNTDTQYF
TRBV19	TRBD1	TRBJ1-2	-	TGTGCCAGTAGTACTCACTCCGGGACAGTCTATGGCTACACCTTC	CASSTHSGTVYGYTF